This TCR beta chain was recovered during a study of blood T cell repertoires in COVID-19. This CDR3 spans 14 amino acids. From germline, CDR1 is WNHNN and CDR2 SYGVQD (reference sequence). Trimming removed 3 bases from V and 2 bases from J, with 9 bases in between. Original methodology: How many nucleated cells were present was estimated from reference gene primer amplification. TCRdb's table, derived via immunoSEQ multiplex PCR, lists solely in-frame clones and lacks some. That table furnishes V, J and clone size, whereas the DNA furnished D and trimming. The data contain 150,000 or so clones, roughly 83% of them singletons.

The chain uses TRBV10-1 and TRBJ2-3; D call uncertain. This sequence was found in a man aged 70 or older who had been exposed to COVID-19. The specimen was PBMCs or T cells enriched from blood (not recorded which). The CDR3 DNA reads TGCGCCAGCAGTGAATCCGAGCTCACAGATACGCAGTATTTT. This translates into CASSESELTDTQYF.